Each of the 9 T cell receptor beta chains below was sequenced from the same sample in a study of regulatory T cells in long-lasting Graves disease. The time point denotes: newly diagnosed GD, antithyroid drugs for less than 3 months. PBMCs provided the RNA from which the TCR library was made. Through Arm-PCR of CDR3 regions and iRepertoire HTBI primers, TCR beta libraries were built. From the multiplex PCR reads, TCRdb called clonotypes with MiXCR, one entry per CDR3 protein. The table includes 530,000 or so distinct CDR3 sequences, roughly 16% detected once. This same sample was also part of a study on T cells in Graves' hyperthyroidism and ophthalmopathy.

Sequencing was performed on peripheral blood mononuclear cells (PBMCs), taken at new diagnosis, from a patient treated with antithyroid drugs. Source of these receptors: a man between 18 and 35 years old with Graves disease.

The sample holds many counts of this clonotype. The chain recombines TRBV28 with TRBJ1-1; no clear D. There are 15 residues in the CDR3. CDR1 is MDHEN, CDR2 SYDVKM, per germline. The V end lost 5 bases, the J end lost 0 bases, and 13 bases lay between the germline ends. The CDR3 is CASSNVPTMNTEAFF. The CDR3 DNA reads TGTGCCAGCAGTAATGTGCCGACTATGAACACTGAAGCTTTCTTT.

This clonotype came up a few times. The chain links TRBV6-1 to TRBJ2-2; 9 positions match TRBD2. Germline CDR1 and CDR2: MNHNS and SASEGT. Trimming took 7 bases from V and 6 from J; bases not matched to a gene: 12. The CDR3 extends over 16 amino acids. Written as DNA, the CDR3 is TGTGCCAGCACTCGAGCGGGAGGTGGGGCCGCCGGGGAGCTGTTTTTT. Protein sequence: CASTRAGGGAAGELFF.

The gene calls are TRBV19 and TRBJ2-7; 8 positions agree with TRBD1. The CDR3 spans 15 residues. The junction had 9 bases not matched to a gene; V was cut back by 5 bases and J by 3 bases. The germline CDR1 and CDR2 sequences are LNHDA and SQIVND (reference sequence). The CDR3 spells CASSGLGTGLYEQYF. DNA for the CDR3: TGTGCCAGTAGTGGGCTCGGGACAGGCCTCTACGAGCAGTACTTC.

This clonotype was seen ten or more times. The rearrangement links TRBV11-2 to TRBJ1-1; D is ambiguous. Germline values: CDR1 SGHAT, CDR2 FQNNGV. CDR3 length: 14 residues. The germline V and J ends were trimmed by 1 base and 5 bases, with 11 bases remaining between them. The CDR3 DNA is TGTGCCAGCAGCTTAGTAGCAGGTAGTACTGAAGCTTTCTTT. Residues: CASSLVAGSTEAFF.

This clonotype was seen repeatedly, ten times or more. One junction end does not reproduce the germline sequence, and a read error may be involved. The chain couples TRBV6-1 to TRBJ2-7; D is uncertain. Germline CDR1 is MNHNS and CDR2 is SASEGT. The CDR3 runs 12 residues. The CDR3 here is CASSPDSHEQYF. Here the CDR3 DNA reads TGTGCCAGCAGCCCTGACTCCCACGAGCAGTACTTC.

The rearrangement links TRBV30 to TRBJ2-3; 11 bases line up with TRBD2. V trimming: 1 base; J trimming: 4 bases; junction bases outside the gene matches: 4. The CDR3 has 15 amino acids. Germline values: CDR1 GTSNPN, CDR2 SVGIG (reference sequence). The CDR3 sequence: CAWSEKGLAADTQYF. Written as DNA, the CDR3 is TGTGCCTGGAGTGAAAAGGGACTAGCGGCAGATACGCAGTATTTT.

At least ten counts were recorded for this clonotype. The J gene is TRBJ2-2, the V gene TRBV4-2; 14 bases fit TRBD2. V was pared by 3 bases and J by 4 bases, with 1 base of the junction left unmatched. Germline CDR1 LGHNA, CDR2 YNFKEQ. This CDR3 has 16 amino acids. The CDR3 DNA follows: TGTGCCAGCAGCCAGGGACTAGCGGGAGTCACCGGGGAGCTGTTTTTT. This codes for CASSQGLAGVTGELFF.

This clonotype has a count of ten or more. J is TRBJ2-7 and V is TRBV28; D may correspond to TRBD1 or TRBD2 (5 bases each). Germline assignment: CDR1 MDHEN and CDR2 SYDVKM. V was clipped by 8 bases and J by 2 bases, with 16 bases between them. The CDR3 spans 14 residues. CDR3 sequence reads: CASQPGRDTYEQYF. For the CDR3, the DNA is TGTGCCAGCCAACCGGGACGCGATACCTACGAGCAGTACTTC.

This clonotype showed up just a few times. The gene calls are TRBV20-1 and TRBJ2-7; possibly TRBD2 for D (6 bases). This CDR3 has 14 residues. Deletions cut 2 bases from V and 3 bases from J, with 14 bases between. Germline V gene lookup returns CDR1 DFQATT and CDR2 SNEGSKA (reference sequence). The CDR3 sequence is CSARIGGALYEQYF. For the CDR3, the DNA is TGCAGTGCTAGAATCGGAGGGGCACTCTACGAGCAGTACTTC.